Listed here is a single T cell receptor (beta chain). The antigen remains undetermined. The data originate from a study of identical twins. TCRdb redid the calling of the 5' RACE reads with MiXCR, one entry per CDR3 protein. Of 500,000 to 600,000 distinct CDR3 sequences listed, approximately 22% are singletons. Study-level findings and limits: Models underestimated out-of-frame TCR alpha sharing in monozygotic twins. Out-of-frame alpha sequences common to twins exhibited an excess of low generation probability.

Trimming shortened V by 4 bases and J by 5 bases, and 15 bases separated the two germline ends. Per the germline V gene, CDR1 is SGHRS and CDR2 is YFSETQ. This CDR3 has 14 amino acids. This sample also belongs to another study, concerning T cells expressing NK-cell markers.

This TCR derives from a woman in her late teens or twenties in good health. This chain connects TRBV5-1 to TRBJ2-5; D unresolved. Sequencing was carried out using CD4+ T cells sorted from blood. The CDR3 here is CASSLRAQRETQYF. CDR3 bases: TGCGCCAGCAGCCTACGGGCCCAACGGGAGACCCAGTACTTC. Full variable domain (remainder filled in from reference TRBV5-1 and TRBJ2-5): KAGVTQTPRYLIKTRGQQVTLSCSPISGHRSVSWYQQTPGQGLQFLFEYFSETQRNKGNFPGRFSGRQFSNSRSEMNVSTLELGDSALYLCASSLRAQRETQYFGPGTRLLVL.